The clone carrying this TCR beta chain appeared a few times. Antigen: not known. A single record per CDR3 protein comes from TCRdb applying MiXCR to the 5' RACE reads. In the table there are around 140,000 distinct CDR3 sequences, approximately 17% of which are singletons. CDR1 and CDR2 from the germline V gene are SGHAT and FQDESV (reference sequence). This CDR3 has 13 amino acids. V dropped 2 bases and J dropped 6 bases, with 11 bases sitting between them. The sample originates from a study of CD8 T cells in ankylosing spondylitis. General study findings and limits: Several highly homologous variants formed a TCR beta motif that appeared characteristic of ankylosing spondylitis blood.

This receptor was obtained from a male donor with ankylosing spondylitis. The V and J genes are TRBV11-1 and TRBJ2-7, with D possibly matching TRBD2 (7 bases). Sequencing used blood, either unsorted or a sorted T cell fraction (not recorded which). The CDR3 spells CASSLFGGREQYF. The CDR3 DNA follows: TGTGCCAGCAGCTTATTCGGGGGGCGCGAGCAGTACTTC. Combining the CDR3 with reference TRBV11-1 and TRBJ2-7 gives the whole variable domain EAEVAQSPRYKITEKSQAVAFWCDPISGHATLYWYRQILGQGPELLVQFQDESVVDDSQLPKDRFSAERLKGVDSTLKIQPAELGDSAMYLCASSLFGGREQYFGPGTRLTVT.